The source of this T cell receptor beta chain is a study of early T cells in non-severe SARS-CoV-2 infection. General observations from the study: VDJdb-based annotation leaned toward anti-spike CD8 responses and missed private and CD4 specificities.

As part of library construction, unique molecular identifiers were attached to individual cDNA molecules. TCRdb re-derived calls from the 5' RACE reads in MiXCR, one entry per CDR3 protein. The table shows more than 20,000 distinct CDR3 sequences, with 5.3% occurring only once. The sample holds many counts of this clonotype. Its antigen remains unidentified. There are 16 residues in the CDR3. Trimming took off 5 bases at V and 6 bases at J, with 19 bases between the two ends. CDR1 and CDR2 from the germline V gene are MNHNY and SVGAGI (reference sequence). This sequence originates from an adult who was a healthcare worker with PCR-confirmed SARS-CoV-2 infection or an uninfected control (not recorded which). Sequenced: whole blood. The chain combines TRBV6-6 with TRBJ2-2; D may be TRBD2 (7 bases). The CDR3 coding sequence is TGTGCCAGCAGTCCATCAGATGGGAGGGGGGCCGGGGAGCTGTTTTTT. It encodes CASSPSDGRGAGELFF.